The 11 T cell receptor beta chains reported below all come from one sample, sequenced in a study of ipilimumab plus nivolumab after autologous stem cell transplantation. Repertoires were generated with immunoSEQ multiplex PCR, while TCRdb's copy carries only in-frame clones and drops some. The sample shows some 25,000 clones, more than 70% of them seen only once. The material was PBMCs, obtained in a trial of ipilimumab plus nivolumab as post-transplant consolidation. These receptors were obtained from a male donor with diffuse large B-cell lymphoma.

The chain recombines TRBV7-9 with TRBJ1-6; D remains unclear. V lost 3 bases and J lost 10, with 13 bases in between. The germline V gene encodes CDR1 SEHNR and CDR2 FQNEAQ (reference sequence). The CDR3 has 14 amino acids. DNA of the CDR3: TGTGCCAGCAGCTTCGGAGGGAGGAGATCACCCCTCCACTTT. Amino acid sequence: CASSFGGRRSPLHF.

This clone was observed once. V and J are TRBV5-4 and TRBJ1-2, with 7 positions matching TRBD1. The junction had 9 bases not matched to a gene; V was cut back by 1 base and J by 3 bases. Germline assignment: CDR1 SGHNT and CDR2 YYREEE (reference sequence). This CDR3 spans 16 amino acids. CDR3 coding DNA: TGTGCCAGCAGCTTGATAGGGGGCGTGGGGGACTATGGCTACACCTTC. Protein product: CASSLIGGVGDYGYTF.

This rearrangement joins TRBV19 to TRBJ1-2, with 7 positions matching TRBD1. The CDR3 contains 16 residues. The germline gives CDR1 LNHDA, CDR2 SQIVND (reference sequence). V dropped 6 bases and J dropped 1; count of bases not matched to a gene: 11. The CDR3 DNA follows: TGTGCCAGTAGCATTATCTCAGGGGGAGTTAACTATGGCTACACCTTC. Protein sequence: CASSIISGGVNYGYTF.

V usage is TRBV7-8 and J usage is TRBJ2-7, with D maybe TRBD1 (6 bases). Trimming removed 5 bases at V and 4 bases at J, with 21 bases between. The CDR3 totals 16 residues. CDR1 and CDR2 (germline): SGHVS, FQNEAQ. CDR3 bases: TGTGCCAGCAGCGTTAGAATGTCAGGGGATGCTTACGAGCAGTACTTC. Its protein is CASSVRMSGDAYEQYF.

The genes are TRBV2 and TRBJ1-5; TRBD1 is a possible D gene (6 bases). The CDR3 extends over 13 amino acids. V lost 6 bases, J lost 7 bases, and 13 bases lay in between. Germline-derived CDR1 and CDR2 are SNHLY and FYNNEI. The chain's CDR3 is CASRPDRSQPQHF. In DNA, the CDR3 is TGTGCCAGCAGACCTGACAGGAGCCAGCCCCAGCATTTT.

The chain links TRBV2 to TRBJ2-4; D gene uncertain. The length of the CDR3 is 11 residues. V gave up 6 bases and J gave up 11 bases, with 11 bases separating them. Per germline, CDR1 SNHLY and CDR2 FYNNEI. DNA for the CDR3: TGTGCCAGCAGGGGCGATATGGTTCAGTACTTC. Its translation is CASRGDMVQYF.

This chain links TRBV7-9 with TRBJ2-2; D is perhaps TRBD2 (5 bases). From germline, CDR1 is SEHNR and CDR2 FQNEAQ (reference sequence). CDR3 length: 12 amino acids. V lost 5 bases and J lost 10, with 11 bases in between. CDR3 region: CASSPEVEELFF. CDR3 in DNA: TGTGCCAGCAGCCCGGAGGTCGAGGAGCTGTTTTTT.

The chain combines TRBV9 with TRBJ1-1; D call uncertain. The germline V and J ends were trimmed by 3 bases and 6 bases, with 9 bases remaining between them. The CDR3 totals 12 residues. Germline V gives CDR1 SGDLS, CDR2 YYNGEE. DNA of the CDR3: TGTGCCAGCAGCGCGGGAGGCGCTGAAGCTTTCTTT. Protein product: CASSAGGAEAFF.

This chain joins TRBV27 and TRBJ2-7, with 10 bases aligning to TRBD1. Trimming at V came to 3 bases and at J to 7 bases, leaving 12 bases not matched to a gene. The CDR3 has 16 amino acids. Germline V gives CDR1 MNHEY, CDR2 SMNVEV (reference sequence). The CDR3 spells CASSLEAGQGWGEQYF. CDR3 in DNA: TGTGCCAGCAGTTTGGAGGCGGGACAGGGGTGGGGAGAGCAGTACTTC.

The chain recombines TRBV28 with TRBJ1-2; D gene uncertain. Trimming removed 1 base at V and 4 bases at J, with 7 bases between. Germline lookup yields CDR1 MDHEN and CDR2 SYDVKM. CDR3 length equals 13 residues. Here the CDR3 reads CASSLSRTYGYTF. The CDR3 DNA reads TGTGCCAGCAGTTTATCACGGACCTATGGCTACACCTTC.

This chain uses TRBV7-2 with TRBJ1-6; TRBD1 aligns across 9 bases. In germline, CDR1 is SGHTA, CDR2 FQGNSA. CDR3 size: 15 residues. The V segment lost 5 bases and the J segment 9 bases; nucleotides outside the gene matches: 8. The CDR3 here is CASSLTGGMGSPLHF. The CDR3 nucleotides are TGTGCCAGCAGCCTAACAGGGGGCATGGGTTCACCCCTCCACTTT.